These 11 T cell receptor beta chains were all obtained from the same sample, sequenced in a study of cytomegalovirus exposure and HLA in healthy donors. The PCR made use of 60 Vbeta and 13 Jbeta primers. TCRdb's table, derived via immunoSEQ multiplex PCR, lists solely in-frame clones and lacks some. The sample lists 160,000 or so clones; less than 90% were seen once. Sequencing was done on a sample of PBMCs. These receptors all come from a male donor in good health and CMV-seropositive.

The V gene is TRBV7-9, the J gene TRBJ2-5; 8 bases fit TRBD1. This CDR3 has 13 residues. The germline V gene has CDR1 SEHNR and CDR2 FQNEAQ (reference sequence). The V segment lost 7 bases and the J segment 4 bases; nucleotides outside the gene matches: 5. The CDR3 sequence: CASTRDRRETQYF. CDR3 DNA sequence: TGTGCCAGCACCAGGGACAGGAGAGAGACCCAGTACTTC.

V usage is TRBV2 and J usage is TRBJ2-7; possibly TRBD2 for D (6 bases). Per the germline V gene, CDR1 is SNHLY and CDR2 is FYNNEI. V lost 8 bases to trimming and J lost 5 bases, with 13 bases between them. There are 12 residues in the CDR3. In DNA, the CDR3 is TGTGCCAGCCTTATAGCGGAGAACGAGCAGTACTTC. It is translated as CASLIAENEQYF.

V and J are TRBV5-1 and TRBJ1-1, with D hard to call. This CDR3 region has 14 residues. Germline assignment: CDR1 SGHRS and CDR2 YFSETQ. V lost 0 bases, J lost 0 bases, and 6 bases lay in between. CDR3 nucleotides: TGCGCCAGCAGCTTGGGGCCGCTGAACACTGAAGCTTTCTTT. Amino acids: CASSLGPLNTEAFF.

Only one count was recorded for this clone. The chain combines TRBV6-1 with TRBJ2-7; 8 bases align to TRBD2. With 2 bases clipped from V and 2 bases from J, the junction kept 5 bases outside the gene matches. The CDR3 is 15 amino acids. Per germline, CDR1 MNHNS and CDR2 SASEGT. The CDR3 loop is CASSESVAGPYEQYF. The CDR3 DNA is TGTGCCAGCAGTGAAAGTGTAGCGGGACCCTACGAGCAGTACTTC.

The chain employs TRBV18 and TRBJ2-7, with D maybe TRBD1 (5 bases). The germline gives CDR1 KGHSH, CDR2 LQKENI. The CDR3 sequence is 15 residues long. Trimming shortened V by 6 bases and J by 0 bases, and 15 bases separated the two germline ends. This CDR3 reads CASSTRETSSYEQYF. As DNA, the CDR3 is TGTGCCAGCTCTACCAGGGAAACGAGCTCCTACGAGCAGTACTTC.

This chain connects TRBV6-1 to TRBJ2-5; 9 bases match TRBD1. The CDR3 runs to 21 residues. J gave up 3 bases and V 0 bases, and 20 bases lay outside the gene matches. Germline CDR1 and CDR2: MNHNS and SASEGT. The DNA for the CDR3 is TGTGCCAGCAGTGAAGCGGCGATTTACCTTCCGGGACAGGGCTCAAAAGAGACCCAGTACTTC. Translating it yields CASSEAAIYLPGQGSKETQYF.

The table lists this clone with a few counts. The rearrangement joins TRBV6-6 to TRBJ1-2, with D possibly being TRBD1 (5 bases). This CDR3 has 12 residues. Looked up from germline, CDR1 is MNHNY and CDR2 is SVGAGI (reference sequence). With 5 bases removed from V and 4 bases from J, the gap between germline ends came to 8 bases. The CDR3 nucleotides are TGTGCCAGCAGTCGCGACAGCTATGGCTACACCTTC. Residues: CASSRDSYGYTF.

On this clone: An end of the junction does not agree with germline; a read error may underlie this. CDR3 in amino acids: CSRRSRNNEQFF. In nucleotides, the CDR3 is TGTTCCAGACGGAGTAGAAACAATGAGCAGTTCTTC. This chain connects TRBV7-9 to TRBJ2-1, with unresolved D. Germline V gives CDR1 SEHNR, CDR2 FQNEAQ (reference sequence). The CDR3 has 12 amino acids.

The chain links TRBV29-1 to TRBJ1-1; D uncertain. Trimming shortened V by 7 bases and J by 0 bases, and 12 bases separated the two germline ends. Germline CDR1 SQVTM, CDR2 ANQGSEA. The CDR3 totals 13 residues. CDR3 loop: CSAFGGLNTEAFF. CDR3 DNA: TGCAGCGCCTTTGGCGGCCTGAACACTGAAGCTTTCTTT.

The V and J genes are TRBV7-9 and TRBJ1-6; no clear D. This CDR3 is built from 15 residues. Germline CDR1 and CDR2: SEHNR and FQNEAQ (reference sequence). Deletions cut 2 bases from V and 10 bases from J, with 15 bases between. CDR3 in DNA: TGTGCCAGCAGCTTATTCGTCCAGGCGAACTCACCCCTCCACTTT. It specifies CASSLFVQANSPLHF.

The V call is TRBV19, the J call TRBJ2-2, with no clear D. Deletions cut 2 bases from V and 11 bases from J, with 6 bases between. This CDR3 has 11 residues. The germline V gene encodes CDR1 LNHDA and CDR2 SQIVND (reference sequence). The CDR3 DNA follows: TGTGCCAGTAGTATATACAGCGAGCTGTTTTTT. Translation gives CASSIYSELFF.